What follows are 28 T cell receptor beta chains derived from one specimen sequenced in a study of shared T cell receptors in the human thymus. Assay used: immunoSEQ multiplex PCR; TCRdb lists only in-frame clones, some missing. The data show hundreds of thousands of clones, roughly 90% seen once. The sample was also reused in another study, on human thymus T cells.

The sequencing sample was made of thymocytes. These TCRs come from a boy less than two years old with a congenital heart defect.

The chain links TRBV6-6 to TRBJ2-7; TRBD2 might be the D (6 bases). V dropped 0 bases and J dropped 3 bases, with 12 bases sitting between them. The CDR3 runs to 15 residues. The germline V gene encodes CDR1 MNHNY and CDR2 SVGAGI (reference sequence). This CDR3 is CASSYSRGLYYEQYF. CDR3 bases: TGTGCCAGCAGTTACTCGCGGGGTCTTTACTACGAGCAGTACTTC.

This clone was observed a single time. The gene calls are TRBV7-8 and TRBJ2-3; 9 nucleotides line up with TRBD2. Per germline, CDR1 SGHVS and CDR2 FQNEAQ. CDR3 length equals 14 residues. J lost 4 bases, V lost 5 bases, and 4 bases had no gene match. Here the CDR3 reads CASSGSGRADTQYF. The CDR3 coding sequence is TGTGCCAGCAGCGGTAGCGGGAGAGCAGATACGCAGTATTTT.

This rearrangement joins TRBV4-3 to TRBJ2-7; 11 positions agree with TRBD2. The CDR3 length is 22 residues. After removal of 0 bases from V and 2 bases from J, the junction contained 21 bases not matched to a gene. In germline, CDR1 is LGHNA, CDR2 YSLEER. The CDR3 DNA is TGCGCCAGCAGCCAAGAGGCCTTGTCGTCTAGCGGGAGGTGGCAGAGGCCCTACGAGCAGTACTTC. Translated: CASSQEALSSSGRWQRPYEQYF.

Here the CDR3 reads CASSLMTGGSSGANVLTF. The CDR3 DNA sequence: TGTGCCAGCAGCCTTATGACAGGTGGCTCCTCTGGGGCCAACGTCCTGACTTTC. The chain carries TRBV4-2 and TRBJ2-6; D might be TRBD1 (6 bases). Germline V gives CDR1 LGHNA, CDR2 YNFKEQ. Trimming left V 4 bases short and J 0 bases short, with 16 bases between. CDR3 size: 18 residues.

The rearrangement links TRBV27 to TRBJ2-5; D unclear. Germline CDR1 and CDR2: MNHEY and SMNVEV (reference sequence). The CDR3 spans 14 residues. Trimming cost V 4 bases and J 2 bases, with 11 bases left between them. As DNA, the CDR3 is TGTGCCAGCAGTTCCGATCCCCTACAAGAGACCCAGTACTTC. Protein sequence: CASSSDPLQETQYF.

The V and J genes are TRBV10-3 and TRBJ1-1, with D tentatively TRBD1 (6 bases). In germline, CDR1 is ENHRY, CDR2 SYGVKD. The CDR3 contains 14 residues. The ends were cut back, 10 bases at V and 4 bases at J, with 19 bases in the middle. DNA for the CDR3: TGTGCCACATCCGGAGGGGGGGAGAGCACTGAAGCTTTCTTT. It codes for CATSGGGESTEAFF.

This clone was seen a handful of times. The rearrangement uses TRBV9 and TRBJ2-5, with 10 bases matching TRBD2. The ends lost 3 bases at V and 5 bases at J; junction bases unmatched: 10. The CDR3 spans 16 residues. Germline V gene data show CDR1 as SGDLS and CDR2 as YYNGEE. The CDR3 reads CASSEVLAGDDETQYF. CDR3 sequence (DNA): TGTGCCAGCAGCGAAGTCCTAGCGGGAGACGACGAGACCCAGTACTTC. Full variable domain (rest looked up from reference TRBV9 and TRBJ2-5): DSGVTQTPKHLITATGQRVTLRCSPRSGDLSVYWYQQSLDQGLQFLIQYYNGEERAKGNILERFSAQQFPDLHSELNLSSLELGDSALYFCASSEVLAGDDETQYFGPGTRLLVL.

This chain connects TRBV4-1 to TRBJ2-5; the D is unclear. The CDR3 is made up of 13 amino acids. V lost 4 bases and J 2 bases, leaving 8 bases between the germline ends. Per the germline V gene, CDR1 is MGHRA and CDR2 is YSYEKL. The CDR3 DNA is TGCGCCAGCAGCCTTGGCAGTCAAGAGACCCAGTACTTC. This gives the protein CASSLGSQETQYF.

J is TRBJ1-5 and V is TRBV15; D may be TRBD1 (6 bases). CDR1 is LNHNV, CDR2 YYDKDF, per germline (reference sequence). Trimming shortened V by 3 bases and J by 5 bases, and 14 bases separated the two germline ends. The CDR3 is 15 residues long. The chain's CDR3 is CATSSDQGWDQPQHF. CDR3 coding DNA: TGTGCCACCAGCAGTGACCAGGGGTGGGATCAGCCCCAGCATTTT. The entire variable domain, with the rest obtained from reference TRBV15 and TRBJ1-5, is as follows: DAMVIQNPRYQVTQFGKPVTLSCSQTLNHNVMYWYQQKSSQAPKLLFHYYDKDFNNEADTPDNFQSRRPNTSFCFLDIRSPGLGDTAMYLCATSSDQGWDQPQHFGDGTRLSIL.

The chain has TRBV7-9 and TRBJ2-5; 8 bases are a match to TRBD2. Germline loops: CDR1 SEHNR, CDR2 FQNEAQ (reference sequence). This CDR3 spans 15 amino acids. The V gene end was trimmed by 3 bases and the J gene end by 2 bases; junction bases not matched to a gene: 5. CDR3 loop: CASSFGGRWQETQYF. CDR3 DNA sequence: TGTGCCAGCAGCTTCGGCGGGAGGTGGCAAGAGACCCAGTACTTC.

For the CDR3, the DNA is TGCGCCAGCAGCCACTATTACAGGGAAAGTGACACCGGGGAGCTGTTTTTT. Translated, it gives CASSHYYRESDTGELFF. The chain employs TRBV4-3 and TRBJ2-2; D is possibly TRBD1 (6 bases). The CDR3 totals 17 residues. Germline V CDR1 and CDR2: LGHNA, YSLEER. V was cut by 3 bases and J by 3 bases, with 17 bases left in between.

J is TRBJ1-2 and V is TRBV7-2; D not resolved. The V gene's germline CDR1 is SGHTA and CDR2 FQGNSA. Trimming shortened V by 2 bases and J by 8 bases, and 9 bases separated the two germline ends. This CDR3 has 12 residues. The CDR3 sequence: CASSLLESGYTF. CDR3 nucleotide sequence: TGTGCCAGCAGCTTACTAGAGTCAGGCTACACCTTC.

The chain is built from TRBV7-3 and TRBJ2-3; D might be TRBD1 (6 bases). The CDR3 loop spans 16 amino acids. Trimming shortened V by 5 bases and J by 5 bases, and 20 bases separated the two germline ends. Per germline, CDR1 SGHTA and CDR2 FQGTGA. CDR3 amino acids: CASSPTTGSREDTQYF. The CDR3 region has the DNA TGTGCCAGCAGCCCAACGACAGGCTCCCGCGAAGATACGCAGTATTTT. The full variable domain, in which reference TRBV7-3 and TRBJ2-3 provide the parts outside the CDR3, is GAGVSQTPSNKVTEKGKYVELRCDPISGHTALYWYRQSLGQGPEFLIYFQGTGAADDSGLPNDRFFAVRPEGSVSTLKIQRTERGDSAVYLCASSPTTGSREDTQYFGPGTRLTVL.

This sequence joins TRBV27 and TRBJ2-7; 8 bases map to TRBD1. V dropped 6 bases and J dropped 4; count of bases not matched to a gene: 11. Germline V CDR1 and CDR2: MNHEY, SMNVEV (reference sequence). This CDR3 has 15 residues. This CDR3 is CASSPDRGSPYEQYF. As DNA, the CDR3 is TGTGCCAGCAGCCCCGACAGGGGATCCCCTTACGAGCAGTACTTC.

This clone was observed a single time. The V gene is TRBV11-2, the J gene TRBJ2-7; D not certain. V lost 6 bases and J 4 bases, leaving 19 bases between the germline ends. This CDR3 is 15 amino acids long. In germline, CDR1 is SGHAT, CDR2 FQNNGV. The CDR3 region is CASSPIVVPQYEQYF. The CDR3 DNA is TGTGCCAGCAGTCCAATCGTAGTCCCCCAATACGAGCAGTACTTC. The variable domain in full, completed from reference TRBV11-2 and TRBJ2-7, reads EAGVAQSPRYKIIEKRQSVAFWCNPISGHATLYWYQQILGQGPKLLIQFQNNGVVDDSQLPKDRFSAERLKGVDSTLKIQPAKLEDSAVYLCASSPIVVPQYEQYFGPGTRLTVT.

The chain has TRBV30 and TRBJ2-7; D is possibly TRBD2 (6 bases). Trimming cost V 1 base and J 2 bases, with 12 bases left between them. Germline V gives CDR1 GTSNPN, CDR2 SVGIG (reference sequence). The CDR3 is 14 amino acids. The CDR3: CAWSGAGSAYEQYF. CDR3 in DNA: TGTGCCTGGAGTGGGGCGGGGTCCGCCTACGAGCAGTACTTC.

The chain is built from TRBV4-1 and TRBJ2-5; tentative D call: TRBD2 (5 bases). This CDR3 region has 14 residues. V lost 0 bases, J lost 5 bases, and 10 bases lay in between. Germline lookup yields CDR1 MGHRA and CDR2 YSYEKL. This CDR3 reads CASSQDPRVETQYF. Written as DNA, the CDR3 is TGCGCCAGCAGCCAAGATCCGAGGGTGGAGACCCAGTACTTC.

The chain joins TRBV7-8 to TRBJ2-2, with TRBD2 identical over 9 bases. The V and J ends lost 3 bases and 0 bases, in that order; junction bases with no gene match: 8. Germline CDR1 is SGHVS and CDR2 is FQNEAQ. There are 18 residues in the CDR3. DNA for the CDR3: TGTGCCAGCAGCTTTGATCGACTAGCGGACGCGAACACCGGGGAGCTGTTTTTT. Protein: CASSFDRLADANTGELFF.

This clone has just one count. The rearrangement uses TRBV10-1 and TRBJ2-7, with a possible D match to TRBD1 (6 bases). Per germline, CDR1 WNHNN and CDR2 SYGVQD (reference sequence). Trimming shortened V by 0 bases and J by 2 bases, and 17 bases separated the two germline ends. CDR3 length: 17 residues. CDR3 DNA sequence: TGCGCCAGCAGTGAGTCTCAGGGCAGGGGTCGCGCCTACGAGCAGTACTTC. Translated: CASSESQGRGRAYEQYF.

The genes are TRBV25-1 and TRBJ2-5; 7 bases align to TRBD2. From germline, CDR1 is MGHDK and CDR2 SYGVNS. After removal of 11 bases from V and 5 bases from J, the junction contained 20 bases not matched to a gene. The CDR3 sequence is 16 residues long. The CDR3 DNA reads TGTGCCGCAACCGGGACTACTTTCTCGGAGGGGGAGACCCAGTACTTC. Amino acid sequence: CAATGTTFSEGETQYF.

This chain connects TRBV5-6 to TRBJ2-3; D remains ambiguous. With 2 bases removed from V and 3 bases from J, the gap between germline ends came to 13 bases. Germline CDR1 is SGHDT and CDR2 is YYEEEE. CDR3 size: 15 residues. This CDR3 is CASSFWPSITDTQYF. The DNA for the CDR3 is TGTGCCAGCAGCTTCTGGCCCTCAATAACAGATACGCAGTATTTT. The whole variable domain, filled in from reference TRBV5-6 and TRBJ2-3, reads DAGVTQSPTHLIKTRGQQVTLRCSPKSGHDTVSWYQQALGQGPQFIFQYYEEEERQRGNFPDRFSGHQFPNYSSELNVNALLLGDSALYLCASSFWPSITDTQYFGPGTRLTVL.

The chain carries TRBV27 and TRBJ2-5, with TRBD1 identical over 8 bases. The trim removed 6 bases at V and 0 bases at J, leaving 15 bases unmatched. This CDR3 has 18 residues. Germline V gene sequence: CDR1 MNHEY, CDR2 SMNVEV (reference sequence). CDR3 residues: CASSLSPDRGPNQETQYF. CDR3 bases: TGTGCCAGCAGCCTATCCCCCGACAGGGGTCCAAACCAAGAGACCCAGTACTTC.

The chain links TRBV2 to TRBJ2-5; tentative D call: TRBD2 (6 bases). Germline V gene sequence: CDR1 SNHLY, CDR2 FYNNEI. Trimming left V 7 bases short and J 5 bases short, with 11 bases between. This CDR3 is 12 amino acids long. The CDR3 spells CASMEGSETQYF. The CDR3 DNA reads TGTGCCAGCATGGAGGGTAGCGAGACCCAGTACTTC.

This rearrangement joins TRBV6-5 to TRBJ2-7; 8 bases agree with TRBD1. The CDR3 totals 14 residues. Trimming removed 4 bases from V and 0 bases from J; junction bases left unmatched: 2. Germline CDR1 is MNHEY and CDR2 is SVGAGI. CDR3 nucleotides: TGTGCCAGCAGTTCGGGACAGGTCTCCTACGAGCAGTACTTC. It translates to CASSSGQVSYEQYF.

The chain links TRBV15 to TRBJ2-7, with D maybe TRBD1 (5 bases). CDR3 size: 16 residues. Germline CDR1 is LNHNV and CDR2 is YYDKDF (reference sequence). V was cut by 1 base and J by 5 bases, with 18 bases left in between. The CDR3 reads CATSRGVRQGVHEQYF. The CDR3 DNA follows: TGTGCCACCAGCAGAGGAGTCAGGCAAGGGGTCCACGAGCAGTACTTC.

This clone was recorded once. The chain is built from TRBV27 and TRBJ1-2; D perhaps matches TRBD1 (5 bases). Germline CDR1 reads MNHEY; CDR2 reads SMNVEV (reference sequence). The CDR3 is 13 amino acids. Deletions cut 5 bases from V and 4 bases from J, with 11 bases between. CDR3 sequence: CASSPQGVYGYTF. In nucleotides, the CDR3 is TGTGCCAGCAGTCCGCAGGGTGTCTATGGCTACACCTTC.

The chain uses TRBV11-2 and TRBJ1-4; D gene unclear. Germline CDR1 reads SGHAT; CDR2 reads FQNNGV. The CDR3 contains 18 residues. V dropped 1 base and J dropped 0 bases, with 15 bases sitting between them. The CDR3 coding sequence is TGTGCCAGCAGCTTAGCCAACCCGGGGATCGCAACTAATGAAAAACTGTTTTTT. Amino acid sequence: CASSLANPGIATNEKLFF.

V and J are TRBV10-2 and TRBJ1-2; tentative D call: TRBD1 (6 bases). The CDR3 totals 14 residues. V was clipped by 5 bases and J by 4 bases, with 14 bases between them. The germline V gene encodes CDR1 WSHSY and CDR2 SAAADI. The CDR3 region is CASSITGLSYGYTF. CDR3 in DNA: TGCGCCAGCAGTATAACAGGGCTCTCCTATGGCTACACCTTC.